The rows below give T cell receptor beta chains drawn from one sample of a study of control samples from healthy donors and cancer patients. The data were produced by immunoSEQ multiplex PCR, yet TCRdb's version contains in-frame clones alone and is incomplete. The sample lists roughly 55,000 clones; about 96% were seen once. The sample comprised blood. These receptors were collected from a woman in her late teens or twenties in good health. Each CDR3 is given with its conserved first and last residue. The D gene is left open where the match is weak. Some rows have no size entry. The others give once, few or many, or a class for an expanded clone.

v_call	d_call	j_call	clone_size	cdr3_nt	cdr3_aa
TRBV6-2/TRBV6-3	TRBD1	TRBJ1-5	once	TGTGCCAGCAGTTACTCGTCGGCAGGGGGGCGTCACCTCGATCAGCCCCAGCATTTT	CASSYSSAGGRHLDQPQHF
TRBV6-6	-	TRBJ1-5	-	TGTGCCAGCGGGCCCCAGAAGGCGGGTCAGCCCCAGCATTTT	CASGPQKAGQPQHF
TRBV28	-	TRBJ1-1	-	TGTGCCAGCAACGACAGGCTTGGGACTGAAGCTTTCTTT	CASNDRLGTEAFF
TRBV2	-	TRBJ1-6	once	TGTGCCAGCAGTCCAGGGCGCCCGTCTAATTCACCCCTCCACTTT	CASSPGRPSNSPLHF
TRBV29-1	-	TRBJ2-2	-	TGCAGCGTTATCTCCGACCGAGACACCGGGGAGCTGTTTTTT	CSVISDRDTGELFF
TRBV6-5	TRBD1	TRBJ1-4	-	TGTGCCAGCAGTTACGGGACAGGGGATGAAAAACTGTTTTTT	CASSYGTGDEKLFF
TRBV19	-	TRBJ2-7	-	TGTGCCAGTAGTGAGTTGGCCGCCTACGAGCAGTACTTC	CASSELAAYEQYF
TRBV10-3	-	TRBJ2-1	-	TGTGCCATCAGTGAGACGGGACTCTCCTACAATGAGCAGTTCTTC	CAISETGLSYNEQFF
TRBV12-3/TRBV12-4	TRBD1	TRBJ1-2	-	TGTGCCAGCAGTTATGACAGGGACTATGGCTACACCTTC	CASSYDRDYGYTF
TRBV6-1	-	TRBJ1-5	-	TGTGCCAGCAGTGAATTGACGGATTATCAGCCCCAGCATTTT	CASSELTDYQPQHF
TRBV3-1/TRBV3-2	-	TRBJ1-2	-	TGTGCCAGCAGCCAGGGGGCGAGTGGCTACACCTTC	CASSQGASGYTF
TRBV10-1	-	TRBJ1-1	-	TGCGCCAGCAGTGATTCTGGGAACACTGAAGCTTTCTTT	CASSDSGNTEAFF
TRBV2	-	TRBJ2-7	-	TGTGCCAGCAGGAGTCGTTCGAGTTACGAGCAGTACTTC	CASRSRSSYEQYF
TRBV18	TRBD2	TRBJ2-7	-	TGTGCCAGCTCACCCCCGGGGGGGCGGGGGTACGAGCAGTACTTC	CASSPPGGRGYEQYF
TRBV27	TRBD1	TRBJ1-1	-	TGTGCCAGCAGTTTATGGGGACAGGGCAACACTGAAGCTTTCTTT	CASSLWGQGNTEAFF
TRBV5-6	-	TRBJ1-1	-	TGTGCCAGCAGCTTGGTCGGCTCCGTTCCCTACGGCACTGAAGCTTTCTTT	CASSLVGSVPYGTEAFF
TRBV11-2	TRBD1	TRBJ2-7	-	TGTGCCAGCAGCACCCACAGGGGGCGAGCCTACGAGCAGTACTTC	CASSTHRGRAYEQYF
TRBV28	-	TRBJ2-1	-	TGTGCCAGCAGTTTCAGGGGACTACGGGGGGATGAGCAGTTCTTC	CASSFRGLRGDEQFF
TRBV12-5	-	TRBJ1-1	once	TGTGCTAGTGGTTTGGTAGTGACAGGAGGGATGAACACTGAAGCTTTCTTT	CASGLVVTGGMNTEAFF
TRBV7-9	TRBD1	TRBJ1-2	-	TGTGCCAGCAGCCCGGACAGGGTCGGTGGCTACACCTTC	CASSPDRVGGYTF
TRBV3-1/TRBV3-2	-	TRBJ1-2	-	TGTGCCAGCAGCCAAGGGGCACAGAACTATGGCTACACCTTC	CASSQGAQNYGYTF
TRBV3-1/TRBV3-2	-	TRBJ1-2	-	TGTGCCAGCAGCCCGGGGACTTCTAACTATGGCTACACCTTC	CASSPGTSNYGYTF
TRBV11-2	-	TRBJ1-3	-	TGTGCCAGCAGCTGGCAGGGCTCTGGAAACACCATATATTTT	CASSWQGSGNTIYF
TRBV5-1	-	TRBJ2-7	-	TGCGCCAGCAGCCCTATGCGGGACAGCTCCTACGAGCAGTACTTC	CASSPMRDSSYEQYF
TRBV6-5	TRBD1	TRBJ1-1	-	TGTGCCAGCAGTCCCAGGGGGCGGAACACTGAAGCTTTCTTT	CASSPRGRNTEAFF
TRBV7-2	-	TRBJ1-2	-	TGTGCCAGCAGCTCCCCGAGGTTTGGGCGGGGCTACACCTTC	CASSSPRFGRGYTF
TRBV20-1	-	TRBJ1-3	-	TGCAGTGCTAGTTTGCCAGGGGGAAACACCATATATTTT	CSASLPGGNTIYF
TRBV3-1/TRBV3-2	TRBD2	TRBJ2-7	-	TGTGCCAGCAGCCAAAGTGGCGGGGGGATAGGCGAGCAGTACTTC	CASSQSGGGIGEQYF
TRBV9	-	TRBJ1-3	once	TGTGCCAGCAGCGTAGAAGGGGCAGGGCGTGGAAACACCATATATTTT	CASSVEGAGRGNTIYF
TRBV27	-	TRBJ2-5	-	TGTGCCAGCAGTAACGGGCTAGCAGGCCCCCAGTACTTC	CASSNGLAGPQYF
TRBV7-9	-	TRBJ2-7	-	TGTGCCAGCAGCCAGGCCGGACAAGGTGACGAGCAGTACTTC	CASSQAGQGDEQYF
TRBV12-3/TRBV12-4	-	TRBJ1-2	-	TGTGCCAGCAGCCGACACGTTGTCTATGGCTACACCTTC	CASSRHVVYGYTF
TRBV3-1/TRBV3-2	-	TRBJ2-1	-	TGTGCCAGCAGCTCCCTGTCCTACAATGAGCAGTTCTTC	CASSSLSYNEQFF
TRBV12-3/TRBV12-4	-	TRBJ1-2	-	TGTGCCAGCAGTTTTAGGACAAACTATGGCTACACCTTC	CASSFRTNYGYTF
TRBV7-8	TRBD2	TRBJ2-7	-	TGTGCCAGCAGCCCCGGGGGGGGCATGAGCGAGCAGTACTTC	CASSPGGGMSEQYF
TRBV19	-	TRBJ1-5	-	TGTGCCAGTAGTATACAAGACAGGCGCAATCAGCCCCAGCATTTT	CASSIQDRRNQPQHF
TRBV12-3/TRBV12-4	-	TRBJ2-3	-	TGTGCCAGCAATACACTGATTACAGATACGCAGTATTTT	CASNTLITDTQYF
TRBV7-2	-	TRBJ1-4	-	TGTGCCAGCAGCCCCCAGTCGTACGGAACTAATGAAAAACTGTTTTTT	CASSPQSYGTNEKLFF
TRBV6-6	TRBD2	TRBJ2-5	-	TGTGCCAGCAGTTGGGGGGGACTAGGAAAAGAGACCCAGTACTTC	CASSWGGLGKETQYF
TRBV3-1/TRBV3-2	TRBD2	TRBJ2-1	-	TGTGCCAGCAGCCACGGGACTAGCGGCCCCTACAATGAGCAGTTCTTC	CASSHGTSGPYNEQFF
TRBV5-1	-	TRBJ2-1	-	TGCGCCAGCAGCTTGGAGCCCCCGCCCGGCAATGAGCAGTTCTTC	CASSLEPPPGNEQFF
TRBV2	TRBD1	TRBJ1-2	-	TGTGCCAGCGGACAGGGCTATGGCTACACCTTC	CASGQGYGYTF